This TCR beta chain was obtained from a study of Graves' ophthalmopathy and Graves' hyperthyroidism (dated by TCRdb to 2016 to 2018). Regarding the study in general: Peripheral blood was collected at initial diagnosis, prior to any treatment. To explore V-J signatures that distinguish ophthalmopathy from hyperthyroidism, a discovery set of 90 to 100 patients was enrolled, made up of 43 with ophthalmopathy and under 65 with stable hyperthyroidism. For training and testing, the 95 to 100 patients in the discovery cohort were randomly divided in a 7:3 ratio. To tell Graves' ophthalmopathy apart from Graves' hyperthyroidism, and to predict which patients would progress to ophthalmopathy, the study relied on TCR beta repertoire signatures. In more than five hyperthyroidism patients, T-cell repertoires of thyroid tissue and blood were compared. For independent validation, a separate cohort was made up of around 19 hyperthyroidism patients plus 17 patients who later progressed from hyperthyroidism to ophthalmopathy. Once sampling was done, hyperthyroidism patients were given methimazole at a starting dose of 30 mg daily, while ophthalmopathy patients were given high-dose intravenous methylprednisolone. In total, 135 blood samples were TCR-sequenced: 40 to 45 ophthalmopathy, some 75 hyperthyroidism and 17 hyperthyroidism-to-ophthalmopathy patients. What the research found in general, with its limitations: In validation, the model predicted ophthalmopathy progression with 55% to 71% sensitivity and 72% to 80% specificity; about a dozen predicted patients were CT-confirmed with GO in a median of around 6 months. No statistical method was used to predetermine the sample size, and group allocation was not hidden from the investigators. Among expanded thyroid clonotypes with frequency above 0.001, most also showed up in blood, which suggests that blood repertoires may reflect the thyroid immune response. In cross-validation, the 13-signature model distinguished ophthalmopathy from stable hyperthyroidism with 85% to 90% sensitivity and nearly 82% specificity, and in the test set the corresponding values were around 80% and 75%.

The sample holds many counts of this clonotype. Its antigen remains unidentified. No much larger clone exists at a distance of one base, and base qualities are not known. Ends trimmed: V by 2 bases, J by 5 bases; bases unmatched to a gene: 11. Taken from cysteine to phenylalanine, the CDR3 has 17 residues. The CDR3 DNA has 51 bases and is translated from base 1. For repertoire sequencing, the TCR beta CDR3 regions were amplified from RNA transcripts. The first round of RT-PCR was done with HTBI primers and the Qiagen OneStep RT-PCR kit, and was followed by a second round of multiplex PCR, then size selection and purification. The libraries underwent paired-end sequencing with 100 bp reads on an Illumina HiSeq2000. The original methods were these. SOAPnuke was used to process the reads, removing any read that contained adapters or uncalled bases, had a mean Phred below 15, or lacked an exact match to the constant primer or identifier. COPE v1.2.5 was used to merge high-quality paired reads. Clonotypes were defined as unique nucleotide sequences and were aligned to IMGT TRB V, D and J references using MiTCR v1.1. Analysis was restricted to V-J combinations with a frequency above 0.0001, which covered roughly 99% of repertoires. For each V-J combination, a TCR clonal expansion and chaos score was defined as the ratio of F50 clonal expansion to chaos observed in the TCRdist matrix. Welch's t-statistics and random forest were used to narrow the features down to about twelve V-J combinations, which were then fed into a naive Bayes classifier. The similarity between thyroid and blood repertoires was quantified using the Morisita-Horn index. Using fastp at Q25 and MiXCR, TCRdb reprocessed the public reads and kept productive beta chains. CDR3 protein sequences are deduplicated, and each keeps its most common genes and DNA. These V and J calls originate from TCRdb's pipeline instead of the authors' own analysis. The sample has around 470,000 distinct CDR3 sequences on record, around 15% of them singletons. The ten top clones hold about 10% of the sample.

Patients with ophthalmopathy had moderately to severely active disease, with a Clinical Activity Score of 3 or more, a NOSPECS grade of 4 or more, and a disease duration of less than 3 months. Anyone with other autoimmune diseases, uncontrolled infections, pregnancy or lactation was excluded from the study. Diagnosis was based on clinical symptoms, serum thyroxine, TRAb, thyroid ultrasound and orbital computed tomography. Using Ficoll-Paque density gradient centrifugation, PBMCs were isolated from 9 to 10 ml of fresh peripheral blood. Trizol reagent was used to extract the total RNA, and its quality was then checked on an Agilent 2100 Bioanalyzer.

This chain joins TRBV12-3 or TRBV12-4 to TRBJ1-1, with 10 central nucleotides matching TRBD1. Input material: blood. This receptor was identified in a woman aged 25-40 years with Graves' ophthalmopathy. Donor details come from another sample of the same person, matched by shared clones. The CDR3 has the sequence CASSLLRQGARKTEAFF. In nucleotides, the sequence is TGTGCCAGCAGTTTATTGCGACAGGGGGCTCGAAAGACTGAAGCTTTCTTT.